What follows are 14 T cell receptor beta chains derived from one specimen sequenced in a study of T-cell memory formation after mild COVID-19. MiXCR, run by TCRdb on the 5' RACE reads, gives a single entry per CDR3 protein. The top ten clones hold roughly 22% of a sample with roughly 280,000 distinct CDR3 sequences, 8% to 9% of them seen once. The sequenced material came from PBMCs or a T cell subset sorted from them (not recorded which). Source of these receptors: a man aged 18 to 35 who had mild COVID-19 (a few samples of this study predate the infection). Cell type and time point are not known.

At least ten counts were recorded for this clonotype. The chain has TRBV5-1 and TRBJ2-2; 9 bases agree with TRBD1. Germline V gene data show CDR1 as SGHRS and CDR2 as YFSETQ. The V segment lost 4 bases and the J segment 1 base; nucleotides outside the gene matches: 5. This CDR3 contains 16 residues. DNA of the CDR3: TGCGCCAGCAGCGGGACAGGGTTGAAGAACACCGGGGAGCTGTTTTTT. It translates to CASSGTGLKNTGELFF.

Only a few counts were recorded for this clonotype. The chain carries TRBV18 and TRBJ2-3, with D perhaps matching TRBD1 or TRBD2 (5 bases each). The V end lost 3 bases, the J end lost 1 base, and 17 bases lay between the germline ends. The CDR3 covers 17 residues. Germline CDR1 and CDR2: KGHSH and LQKENI. The CDR3 is CASSPVGAGSGTDTQYF. CDR3 sequence (DNA): TGTGCCAGCTCACCCGTCGGGGCGGGTAGTGGCACAGATACGCAGTATTTT.

The V call is TRBV20-1, the J call TRBJ1-1; D is unresolved. Trimming removed 0 bases at V and 1 base at J, with 15 bases between. Per germline, CDR1 DFQATT and CDR2 SNEGSKA (reference sequence). This CDR3 has 16 amino acids. The CDR3: CSARDPRPDGNTEAFF. The CDR3 DNA reads TGCAGTGCTAGAGATCCTCGCCCGGACGGGAACACTGAAGCTTTCTTT.

The J gene is TRBJ1-4, the V gene TRBV6-6; D remains ambiguous. The germline V and J ends were trimmed by 5 bases and 3 bases, with 10 bases remaining between them. CDR1 and CDR2 from the germline V gene are MNHNY and SVGAGI (reference sequence). The CDR3 is 14 residues long. CDR3 nucleotides: TGTGCCAGCAGTCCACGGTACTCTAATGAAAAACTGTTTTTT. This gives the protein CASSPRYSNEKLFF.

This clonotype was detected ten times or more. The genes are TRBV12-5 and TRBJ2-3; possibly TRBD2 for D (6 bases). The CDR3 extends over 15 amino acids. Trimming shortened V by 5 bases and J by 8 bases, and 20 bases separated the two germline ends. Looked up from germline, CDR1 is LGHNT and CDR2 is FRNRAP. The CDR3, as DNA: TGTGCTAGTGGTCCCGGGACTGCCAACCTCGGTACGCAGTATTTT. This encodes CASGPGTANLGTQYF.

This clonotype occurred a few times. The chain has TRBV20-1 and TRBJ2-3, with 9 bases fitting TRBD2. Germline assignment: CDR1 DFQATT and CDR2 SNEGSKA (reference sequence). The ends lost 0 bases at V and 1 base at J; junction bases unmatched: 2. The CDR3 is 15 amino acids. The chain's CDR3 is CSARDPSGGTDTQYF. In nucleotides, the CDR3 is TGCAGTGCTAGAGATCCTAGCGGGGGCACAGATACGCAGTATTTT.

This clonotype was counted at least ten times. V is TRBV7-2 and J is TRBJ1-1; no definite D call. The CDR3 is 13 amino acids. Trimming cost V 3 bases and J 1 base, with 6 bases left between them. Germline lookup yields CDR1 SGHTA and CDR2 FQGNSA. The CDR3 sequence: CASSFERNTEAFF. Here the CDR3 DNA reads TGTGCCAGCAGCTTCGAGCGGAACACTGAAGCTTTCTTT.

This clonotype was seen a handful of times. The chain uses TRBV4-3 and TRBJ1-2; 7 bases line up with TRBD1. From germline, CDR1 is LGHNA and CDR2 YSLEER. V trimming: 1 base; J trimming: 7 bases; junction bases outside the gene matches: 15. There are 17 residues in the CDR3. CDR3 region: CASSQVDRQGGAPGYTF. The CDR3 nucleotides read TGCGCCAGCAGCCAAGTGGATAGGCAGGGGGGGGCGCCTGGCTACACCTTC.

This clonotype was counted between two and nine times. J is TRBJ1-1 and V is TRBV14; D is possibly TRBD1 (5 bases). Trimming removed 2 bases from V and 10 bases from J, with 17 bases in between. Per germline, CDR1 SGHDN and CDR2 FVKESK. There are 14 residues in the CDR3. The CDR3 DNA reads TGTGCCAGCAGCCAACAACCGGGACCGGAACGAGCTTTCTTT. It translates to CASSQQPGPERAFF.

In this sample, this clonotype turned up a few times. The V and J genes are TRBV7-9 and TRBJ2-2; a weak D match, TRBD2 (5 bases). V was shortened by 1 base and J by 6 bases, with 6 bases between the two germline ends. CDR3 length equals 13 residues. Germline-derived CDR1 and CDR2 are SEHNR and FQNEAQ (reference sequence). Here the CDR3 reads CASSLGGSGELFF. CDR3 bases: TGTGCCAGCAGCTTAGGAGGGTCCGGGGAGCTGTTTTTT. Variable domain in full (rest from reference TRBV7-9 and TRBJ2-2): DTGVSQNPRHKITKRGQNVTFRCDPISEHNRLYWYRQTLGQGPEFLTYFQNEAQLEKSRLLSDRFSAERPKGSFSTLEIQRTEQGDSAMYLCASSLGGSGELFFGEGSRLTVL.

This clonotype was recorded a few times. V gene TRBV12-3 or TRBV12-4 combines with J gene TRBJ2-7; D call uncertain. Trimming shortened V by 1 base and J by 3 bases, and 10 bases separated the two germline ends. CDR3 length: 14 residues. The CDR3 loop reads CASSLVLGLYEQYF. CDR3 bases: TGTGCCAGCAGTTTAGTACTGGGCCTCTACGAGCAGTACTTC.

The chain combines TRBV5-1 with TRBJ1-4; 10 bases agree with TRBD1. This CDR3 is 17 amino acids long. The J segment lost 0 bases and the V segment lost 4 bases, leaving 6 bases of the junction unmatched. Germline values: CDR1 SGHRS, CDR2 YFSETQ. CDR3: CASSGGQGSATNEKLFF. CDR3 in DNA: TGCGCCAGCAGCGGGGGACAGGGGTCGGCAACTAATGAAAAACTGTTTTTT.

Only a few counts were recorded for this clonotype. CDR3 sequence: CASNEGDGRETQYF. In DNA, the CDR3 is TGTGCCAGTAATGAGGGTGACGGGCGGGAGACCCAGTACTTC. The rearrangement joins TRBV19 to TRBJ2-5, with D tentatively TRBD2 (5 bases). Deletions cut 7 bases from V and 5 bases from J, with 17 bases between. Germline V gene sequence: CDR1 LNHDA, CDR2 SQIVND (reference sequence). The CDR3 is 14 residues long. Full variable domain (missing parts from reference TRBV19 and TRBJ2-5): DGGITQSPKYLFRKEGQNVTLSCEQNLNHDAMYWYRQDPGQGLRLIYYSQIVNDFQKGDIAEGYSVSREKKESFPLTVTSAQKNPTAFYLCASNEGDGRETQYFGPGTRLLVL.

At least ten counts were recorded for this clonotype. The CDR3 nucleotides read TGCGCCAGCAACTTCCGGCAGCGGGGGTCCTACAATGAGCAGTTCTTC. Its translation is CASNFRQRGSYNEQFF. The V and J genes are TRBV5-1 and TRBJ2-1, with 8 positions matching TRBD2. Germline assignment: CDR1 SGHRS and CDR2 YFSETQ. This CDR3 has 16 residues. After removal of 6 bases from V and 1 base from J, the junction contained 9 bases not matched to a gene.